This T cell receptor beta chain was obtained from a study of patients and donors after allogeneic stem cell transplantation. TCRdb redid the calling of the RT-PCR reads with MiXCR, one entry per CDR3 protein. The sample records about 400,000 distinct CDR3 sequences, around 16% being singletons. The V gene end was trimmed by 4 bases and the J gene end by 6 bases; junction bases not matched to a gene: 7. Germline V gene sequence: CDR1 LGHDT, CDR2 YNNKEL (reference sequence). This CDR3 is 15 amino acids long. Sequences were obtained from blood, either unsorted or a sorted T cell fraction (not recorded which). This receptor was taken from a human donor who was either an allogeneic HSCT recipient or a stem cell or donor lymphocyte infusion donor (not recorded which). It is not recorded whose cells these are; they may come from a transplant donor. This chain joins TRBV3-1 and TRBJ2-2; 8 positions agree with TRBD2. The CDR3 spells CASSRRAGVAGELFF. CDR3 DNA sequence: TGTGCCAGCAGCCGTAGAGCGGGAGTCGCCGGGGAGCTGTTTTTT.